The clone carrying this TCR beta chain was picked up many times. As yet, its antigen is unknown. The time point: newly diagnosed GD, antithyroid drugs for less than 3 months. PBMCs provided the RNA from which the TCR library was made. The sample belongs to a study of regulatory T cells in long-lasting Graves disease. The CDR3 is 15 amino acids. The ends were cut back, 1 base at V and 1 base at J, with 10 bases in the middle. Per germline, CDR1 MNHEY and CDR2 SVGAGI. Study-level findings and limits: New patients shared about a thousand public clonotypes, fewer than the approximately 2,500 shared by persistent patients.

Combining iRepertoire HTBI primers with Arm-PCR of CDR3 regions, the authors built TCR beta libraries. MiXCR, run by TCRdb on the multiplex PCR reads, gives a single entry per CDR3 protein. The table records about 470,000 distinct CDR3 sequences, 14% to 15% of them present only once. This sample was also put to use in a study of T cells in Graves' hyperthyroidism and ophthalmopathy.

The rearrangement joins TRBV6-5 to TRBJ2-5; D gene unclear. The sequence was collected from a woman between 25 and 40 years old with Graves disease. This sample comprised peripheral blood mononuclear cells (PBMCs), obtained at new diagnosis, from a patient treated with antithyroid drugs. Here the CDR3 DNA reads TGTGCCAGCAGTTACTTCGGTCGGGTCCAAGAGACCCAGTACTTC. Protein sequence: CASSYFGRVQETQYF.